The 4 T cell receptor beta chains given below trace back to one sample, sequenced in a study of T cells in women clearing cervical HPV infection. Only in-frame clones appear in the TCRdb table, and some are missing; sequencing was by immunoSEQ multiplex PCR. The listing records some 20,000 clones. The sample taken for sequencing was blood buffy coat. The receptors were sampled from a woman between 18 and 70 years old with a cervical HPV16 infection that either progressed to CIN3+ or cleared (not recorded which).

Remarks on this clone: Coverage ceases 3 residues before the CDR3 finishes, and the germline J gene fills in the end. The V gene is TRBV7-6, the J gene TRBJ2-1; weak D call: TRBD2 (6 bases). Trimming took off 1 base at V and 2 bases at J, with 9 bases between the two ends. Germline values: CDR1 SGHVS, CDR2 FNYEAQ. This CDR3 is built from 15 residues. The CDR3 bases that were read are TGTGCCAGCAGCTTAGGCGCGGGAACCTACAATGAG. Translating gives CASSLGAGTYNE. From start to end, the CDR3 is CASSLGAGTYNEQFF.

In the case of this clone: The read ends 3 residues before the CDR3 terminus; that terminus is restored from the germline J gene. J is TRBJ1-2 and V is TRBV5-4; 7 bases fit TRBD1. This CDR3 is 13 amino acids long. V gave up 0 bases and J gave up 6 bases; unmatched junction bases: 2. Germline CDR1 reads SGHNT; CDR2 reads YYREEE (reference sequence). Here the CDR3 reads CASSLAGGDGYTF. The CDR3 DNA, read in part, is TGTGCCAGCAGCTTGGCAGGGGGAGATGGC.

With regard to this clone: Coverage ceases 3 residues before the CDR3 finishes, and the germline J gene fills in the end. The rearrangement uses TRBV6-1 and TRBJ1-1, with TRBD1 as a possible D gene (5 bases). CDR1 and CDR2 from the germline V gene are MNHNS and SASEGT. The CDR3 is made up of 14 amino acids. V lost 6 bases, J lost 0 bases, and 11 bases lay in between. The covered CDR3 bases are TGTGCCAGCAGGGAACAGGTCTTGAACACTGAA. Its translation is CASREQVLNTE. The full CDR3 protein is CASREQVLNTEAFF.

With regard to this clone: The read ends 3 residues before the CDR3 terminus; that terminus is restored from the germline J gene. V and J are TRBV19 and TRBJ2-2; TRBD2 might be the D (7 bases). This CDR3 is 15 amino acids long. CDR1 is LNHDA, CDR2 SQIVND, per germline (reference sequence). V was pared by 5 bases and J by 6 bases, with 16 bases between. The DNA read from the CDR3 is TGTGCCAGTAGTGACGCGGGGGCCTGGGCCGGGGAG. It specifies CASSDAGAWAGE. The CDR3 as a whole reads CASSDAGAWAGELFF.